This T cell receptor beta chain was identified during a study of control samples from healthy donors and cancer patients. Sequencing was performed with immunoSEQ multiplex PCR; in TCRdb, only in-frame clones are kept and a portion is missing. The sample has fewer than 100,000 clones; roughly four fifths are singletons. The sample taken for sequencing was blood. The receptor comes from a man between 60 and 75 years old in good health.

CDR3 residues: CASSLEWNSYEQYF. The DNA of the CDR3 is TGTGCCAGCAGCCTGGAGTGGAACTCCTACGAGCAGTACTTC. V gene TRBV5-5 combines with J gene TRBJ2-7, with D unresolved. The germline V gene encodes CDR1 SGHKS and CDR2 YYEKEE (reference sequence). V was trimmed by 4 bases and J by 0 bases, leaving 11 bases between them. This CDR3 spans 14 amino acids.